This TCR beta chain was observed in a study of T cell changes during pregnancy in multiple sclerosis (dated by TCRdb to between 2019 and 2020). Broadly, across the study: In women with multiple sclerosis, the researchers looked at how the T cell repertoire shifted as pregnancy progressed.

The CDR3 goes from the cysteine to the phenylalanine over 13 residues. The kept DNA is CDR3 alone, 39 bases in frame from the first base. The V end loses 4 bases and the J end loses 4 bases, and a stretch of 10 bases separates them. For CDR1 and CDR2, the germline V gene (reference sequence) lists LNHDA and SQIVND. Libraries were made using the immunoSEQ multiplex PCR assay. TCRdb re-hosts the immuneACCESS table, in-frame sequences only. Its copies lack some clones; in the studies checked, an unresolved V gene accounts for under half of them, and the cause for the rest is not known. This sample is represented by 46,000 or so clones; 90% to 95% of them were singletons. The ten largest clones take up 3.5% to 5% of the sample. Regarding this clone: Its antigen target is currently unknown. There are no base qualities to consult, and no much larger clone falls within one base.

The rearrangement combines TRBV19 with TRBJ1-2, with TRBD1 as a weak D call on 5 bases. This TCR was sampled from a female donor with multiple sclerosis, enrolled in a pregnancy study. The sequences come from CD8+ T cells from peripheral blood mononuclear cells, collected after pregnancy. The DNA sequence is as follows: TGTGCCAGTAGTACAGGGCTGGGCTATGGCTACACCTTC. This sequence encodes CASSTGLGYGYTF.